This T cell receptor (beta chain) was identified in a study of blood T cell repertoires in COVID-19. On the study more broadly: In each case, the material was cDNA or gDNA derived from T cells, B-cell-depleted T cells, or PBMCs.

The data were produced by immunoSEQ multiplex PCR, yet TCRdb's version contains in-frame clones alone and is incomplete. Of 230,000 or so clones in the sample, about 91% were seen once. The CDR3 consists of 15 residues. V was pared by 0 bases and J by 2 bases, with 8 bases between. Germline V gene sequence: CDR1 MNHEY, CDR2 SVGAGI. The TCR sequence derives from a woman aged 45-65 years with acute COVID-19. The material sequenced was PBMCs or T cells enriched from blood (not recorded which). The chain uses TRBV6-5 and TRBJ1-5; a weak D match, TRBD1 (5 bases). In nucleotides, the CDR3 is TGTGCCAGCAGTTACTCGACAGCCGGCAATCAGCCCCAGCATTTT. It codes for CASSYSTAGNQPQHF.